This entry concerns a single T cell receptor beta chain. These data are taken from a study of control samples from healthy donors and cancer patients. Clones were read by immunoSEQ multiplex PCR, and TCRdb kept only the in-frame ones, dropping some. Here the sample spans 230,000 or so clones, 85% to 95% being singletons. The CDR3 is made up of 17 amino acids. Germline V gene sequence: CDR1 LGHNA, CDR2 YNFKEQ. V dropped 1 base and J dropped 5; count of bases not matched to a gene: 7. Sequencing input: blood. The chain joins TRBV4-2 to TRBJ2-3; the match to TRBD1 covers 12 bases. The source of this sequence is a man aged 45-65 years in good health. This CDR3 reads CASSQGPGTGGKDTQYF. In DNA, the CDR3 is TGTGCCAGCAGCCAAGGTCCCGGGACAGGGGGCAAAGATACGCAGTATTTT.